The subject of this entry is one T cell receptor beta chain. No antigen is known for it. This entry comes from a study of blood T cells in healthy people across ages. Study-wide results and caveats: Compared with aged donors, long-lived donors showed fewer expanded clones, suggesting selection.

It was with a sample-barcoded 5' primer and a J-beta primer mix that a second PCR of roughly 7 to 12 cycles was run. TCRdb re-derived calls from the 5' RACE reads in MiXCR, one entry per CDR3 protein. Of over 1,500,000 distinct CDR3 sequences in the sample, 40% to 55% were seen once. Germline assignment: CDR1 SGHDN and CDR2 FVKESK. This CDR3 region has 14 residues. Trimming shortened V by 4 bases and J by 7 bases, and 14 bases separated the two germline ends. This clonotype was obtained from a woman aged 40-49 years in good health. The chain carries TRBV14 and TRBJ2-1; D might be TRBD2 (5 bases). Sequencing input: blood. CDR3 sequence reads: CASSRNRPGNEQFF. The CDR3 nucleotides read TGTGCCAGCAGCCGCAACAGACCGGGAAATGAGCAGTTCTTC. Supplemented by reference TRBV14 and TRBJ2-1, the full variable domain reads EAGVTQFPSHSVIEKGQTVTLRCDPISGHDNLYWYRRVMGKEIKFLLHFVKESKQDESGMPNNRFLAERTGGTYSTLKVQPAELEDSGVYFCASSRNRPGNEQFFGPGTRLTVL.